The 28 T cell receptor beta chains listed next were all sequenced from one sample in a study of OX40 agonist ivuxolimab in advanced cancers. TCRdb keeps only in-frame clones here, not all; method: immunoSEQ multiplex PCR. The repertoire has about 79,000 clones, about 88% of them found once; the top ten carry around 4.3%. This material consisted of CD4+ or CD8+ T cells sorted from blood, taken in a trial of the OX40 agonist ivuxolimab. Every receptor here comes from an adult with an advanced solid tumor such as melanoma, head and neck, liver or kidney cancer.

The rearrangement uses TRBV9 and TRBJ1-3, with D unclear. CDR1 is SGDLS and CDR2 is YYNGEE in the germline V gene. V lost 4 bases, J lost 0 bases, and 8 bases lay in between. This CDR3 spans 14 amino acids. In DNA, the CDR3 is TGTGCCAGCAGCCAGACGGTCTCTGGAAACACCATATATTTT. Its protein product is CASSQTVSGNTIYF.

In its sample, this clone was seen once. This chain uses TRBV28 with TRBJ1-1; D unresolved. The V and J ends lost 3 bases and 1 base respectively, with 9 bases between them. Germline assignment: CDR1 MDHEN and CDR2 SYDVKM. This CDR3 region has 14 residues. The DNA of the CDR3 is TGTGCCAGCAGTTTCAGACGGTGGAACACTGAAGCTTTCTTT. Encoded protein: CASSFRRWNTEAFF.

V is TRBV5-4 and J is TRBJ1-2; D is uncertain. This CDR3 spans 13 amino acids. Looked up from germline, CDR1 is SGHNT and CDR2 is YYREEE (reference sequence). V lost 4 bases and J 1 base, leaving 8 bases between the germline ends. The CDR3 spells CASSMGHNYGYTF. The CDR3 nucleotides are TGTGCCAGCAGCATGGGCCATAACTATGGCTACACCTTC.

This chain joins TRBV11-3 and TRBJ2-3; no reliable D call. Trimming stripped 0 bases from V and 6 bases from J, with 7 bases between. This CDR3 is 13 amino acids long. CDR1 and CDR2 from the germline V gene are SGHNT and YENEEA. The CDR3 nucleotides are TGTGCCAGCAGCTTAGAACCCGAGGATACGCAGTATTTT. It yields the protein CASSLEPEDTQYF.

This clone was picked up a small number of times. CDR3 sequence (DNA): TGTGCCAGTAGTATGACTAGCGCAAGCACAGATACGCAGTATTTT. This sequence encodes CASSMTSASTDTQYF. J is TRBJ2-3 and V is TRBV19, with 8 bases aligning to TRBD2. This CDR3 is 15 amino acids long. CDR1 LNHDA and CDR2 SQIVND come from the germline V gene (reference sequence). The V segment lost 3 bases and the J segment 0 bases; nucleotides outside the gene matches: 2.

This rearrangement joins TRBV21-1 to TRBJ1-4; the D call TRBD1 from the table was never checked on the DNA. TRBV21-1 is termed a pseudogene. The CDR3 loop spans 13 amino acids. CDR3 bases: TGTGCCAGCAGCCAGGTGAATAATGAAAAACTGTTTTTT. Translation gives CASSQVNNEKLFF.

The V call is TRBV11-2, the J call TRBJ2-3; D not certain. V dropped 5 bases and J dropped 8 bases, with 14 bases sitting between them. The germline V gene has CDR1 SGHAT and CDR2 FQNNGV. The CDR3 covers 13 residues. The CDR3 coding sequence is TGTGCCAGCAGCCCAACCCATCTCGGTACGCAGTATTTT. It is translated as CASSPTHLGTQYF.

This clone was detected once. This chain uses TRBV2 with TRBJ2-2; tentative D call: TRBD1 (5 bases). This CDR3 has 15 amino acids. V was cut by 6 bases and J by 7 bases, with 18 bases left in between. Germline V gene data show CDR1 as SNHLY and CDR2 as FYNNEI. The CDR3 DNA is TGTGCCAGCAGCCCCGGACACCCTGTGGGCGGGGAGCTGTTTTTT. The encoded protein is CASSPGHPVGGELFF.

J is TRBJ2-7 and V is TRBV5-5; a possible D gene is TRBD1 (5 bases). Trimming cost V 4 bases and J 2 bases, with 16 bases left between them. The CDR3 extends over 15 amino acids. The germline V gene encodes CDR1 SGHKS and CDR2 YYEKEE (reference sequence). CDR3 nucleotide sequence: TGTGCCAGCAGCGCGGCCAGTACAGGTACCTACGAGCAGTACTTC. Its protein product is CASSAASTGTYEQYF.

The chain employs TRBV5-1 and TRBJ2-3; 9 bases map to TRBD2. Germline lookup yields CDR1 SGHRS and CDR2 YFSETQ. This CDR3 comprises 15 residues. With 0 bases clipped from V and 3 bases from J, the junction kept 2 bases outside the gene matches. CDR3 amino acids: CASSLGGLATDTQYF. CDR3 coding DNA: TGCGCCAGCAGCTTGGGAGGACTAGCGACAGATACGCAGTATTTT. Full variable domain (outside the CDR3, taken from reference TRBV5-1 and TRBJ2-3): KAGVTQTPRYLIKTRGQQVTLSCSPISGHRSVSWYQQTPGQGLQFLFEYFSETQRNKGNFPGRFSGRQFSNSRSEMNVSTLELGDSALYLCASSLGGLATDTQYFGPGTRLTVL.

This clone has more than one count but fewer than ten. The chain recombines TRBV28 with TRBJ2-5; no definite D call. V was pared by 4 bases and J by 2 bases, with 8 bases between. Germline lookup yields CDR1 MDHEN and CDR2 SYDVKM. This CDR3 has 13 residues. The CDR3 protein is CASSWAGQETQYF. The CDR3 bases are TGTGCCAGCAGTTGGGCAGGTCAAGAGACCCAGTACTTC.

This clone has just a few counts. In nucleotides, the CDR3 is TGTGCCAGCTCACTATCCATGGACACGGCGGACGGCTACACCTTC. Its protein is CASSLSMDTADGYTF. The chain has TRBV18 and TRBJ1-2; TRBD1 is a possible D gene (5 bases). This CDR3 contains 15 residues. CDR1 and CDR2 from the germline V gene are KGHSH and LQKENI. V lost 4 bases to trimming and J lost 8 bases, with 20 bases between them.

The V and J genes are TRBV30 and TRBJ1-4; D not resolved. The CDR3 covers 16 residues. CDR1 and CDR2 (germline): GTSNPN, SVGIG (reference sequence). Trimming took 1 base from V and 3 from J, leaving 15 bases between them. The CDR3 DNA reads TGTGCCTGGAGTGGCCCGAGAGTGAAAGCTAATGAAAAACTGTTTTTT. This codes for CAWSGPRVKANEKLFF.

This clone was seen once. This sequence joins TRBV7-2 and TRBJ2-7; 7 bases line up with TRBD2. This CDR3 contains 14 residues. V dropped 7 bases and J dropped 3; count of bases not matched to a gene: 9. Germline CDR1 reads SGHTA; CDR2 reads FQGNSA. The CDR3 bases are TGTGCCAGCACTTTATCGGGGAGGGTCTACGAGCAGTACTTC. Its protein is CASTLSGRVYEQYF.

The genes are TRBV7-2 and TRBJ1-2; a weak D match, TRBD1 (6 bases). CDR1 is SGHTA, CDR2 FQGNSA, per germline. Trimming removed 1 base from V and 7 bases from J, with 13 bases in between. The CDR3 runs 14 residues. CDR3: CASSLGTGAGGYTF. The CDR3 DNA is TGTGCCAGCAGCTTAGGAACGGGGGCGGGTGGCTACACCTTC.

The J gene is TRBJ1-6, the V gene TRBV4-2; no clear D. CDR3 size: 15 residues. Germline V lookup: CDR1 LGHNA, CDR2 YNFKEQ. Trimming removed 3 bases from V and 6 bases from J, with 12 bases in between. CDR3 nucleotide sequence: TGTGCCAGCAGCCAGAAGGAGAACAGTAATTCACCCCTCCACTTT. As protein: CASSQKENSNSPLHF.

The chain has TRBV28 and TRBJ1-1; a weak D match, TRBD1 (5 bases). V was shortened by 8 bases and J by 0 bases, with 16 bases between the two germline ends. The germline V gene encodes CDR1 MDHEN and CDR2 SYDVKM. This CDR3 comprises 15 residues. The CDR3 DNA sequence: TGTGCCAGCGGGGCCCCCGAGGGGTTGAACACTGAAGCTTTCTTT. Protein product: CASGAPEGLNTEAFF.

J is TRBJ2-2 and V is TRBV11-1; 9 positions agree with TRBD2. V lost 7 bases to trimming and J lost 8 bases; unmatched junction nucleotides: 14. There are 16 residues in the CDR3. Germline V gene sequence: CDR1 SGHAT, CDR2 FQDESV (reference sequence). The CDR3 DNA is TGTGCCAGCACCTCCAGGGGCGGGAGGGCCGTTGGGGAGCTGTTTTTT. The encoded protein is CASTSRGGRAVGELFF.

This clone was observed a few times. CDR3 sequence: CASSVELMNTEAFF. The CDR3 DNA follows: TGTGCCAGCAGTGTAGAGCTAATGAACACTGAAGCTTTCTTT. V and J are TRBV6-1 and TRBJ1-1; D unresolved. Germline loops: CDR1 MNHNS, CDR2 SASEGT. V was trimmed by 4 bases and J by 0 bases, leaving 9 bases between them. The CDR3 spans 14 residues.

The chain couples TRBV10-3 to TRBJ2-1, with TRBD1 matching 7 bases. Germline CDR1 ENHRY, CDR2 SYGVKD. The CDR3 loop spans 15 amino acids. V lost 5 bases, J lost 10 bases, and 14 bases stayed unmatched. CDR3 sequence reads: CAISTDRATGSEQFF. Here the CDR3 DNA reads TGTGCCATCAGTACAGACAGGGCCACCGGCTCGGAGCAGTTCTTC.

The chain recombines TRBV2 with TRBJ2-1; TRBD2 matches at 12 bases. With 6 bases clipped from V and 6 bases from J, the junction kept 3 bases outside the gene matches. Looked up from germline, CDR1 is SNHLY and CDR2 is FYNNEI. The CDR3 runs 14 residues. In DNA, the CDR3 is TGTGCCAGCAGGGGGACTAGCGGGTTCAATGAGCAGTTCTTC. It is translated as CASRGTSGFNEQFF.

The chain employs TRBV7-3 and TRBJ2-1; D unresolved. The germline CDR1 and CDR2 sequences are SGHTA and FQGTGA. The CDR3 runs 14 residues. Trimming removed 5 bases from V and 0 bases from J, with 8 bases in between. The CDR3 DNA is TGTGCCAGCAGCGACCTCAGCTCCTACAATGAGCAGTTCTTC. It specifies CASSDLSSYNEQFF.

The chain carries TRBV10-3 and TRBJ2-1; possible D gene TRBD2, 5 bases. The CDR3 length is 13 residues. Germline V gives CDR1 ENHRY, CDR2 SYGVKD. V gave up 7 bases and J gave up 10 bases, with 17 bases separating them. The CDR3 DNA reads as TGTGCCATCAAACGGGAAGGAGGCAACGAGCAGTTCTTC. Encoded protein: CAIKREGGNEQFF.

The chain joins TRBV6-6 to TRBJ2-7; D gene ambiguous. Deletions cut 5 bases from V and 1 base from J, with 12 bases between. The CDR3 runs 14 residues. Germline assignment: CDR1 MNHNY and CDR2 SVGAGI (reference sequence). CDR3: CASSQDGPSYEQYF. The CDR3 nucleotides read TGTGCCAGCAGTCAGGACGGGCCTTCCTACGAGCAGTACTTC.

For the CDR3, the DNA is TGCGCCAGCAGCTCTTCGGGACAGGGCGCCGTTACCACCTTC. This encodes CASSSSGQGAVTTF. V and J are TRBV5-1 and TRBJ1-2, with 9 bases matching TRBD1. Unmatched junction bases numbered 13, after V lost 3 bases and J lost 13 bases. The germline V gene has CDR1 SGHRS and CDR2 YFSETQ. CDR3 length: 14 residues.

The chain couples TRBV7-2 to TRBJ2-3; TRBD2 might be the D (6 bases). This CDR3 spans 14 amino acids. V was trimmed by 4 bases and J by 3 bases, leaving 11 bases between them. Germline assignment: CDR1 SGHTA and CDR2 FQGNSA. CDR3 sequence: CASSSGLMTDTQYF. Written as DNA, the CDR3 is TGTGCCAGCAGCTCGGGACTGATGACAGATACGCAGTATTTT. The full variable domain, rest sourced from reference TRBV7-2 and TRBJ2-3, is GAGVSQSPSNKVTEKGKDVELRCDPISGHTALYWYRQSLGQGLEFLIYFQGNSAPDKSGLPSDRFSAERTGGSVSTLTIQRTQQEDSAVYLCASSSGLMTDTQYFGPGTRLTVL.

This chain uses TRBV7-8 with TRBJ2-7; 7 positions agree with TRBD1. Germline CDR1 reads SGHVS; CDR2 reads FQNEAQ. The CDR3 totals 15 residues. J gave up 0 bases and V 3 bases, and 5 bases lay outside the gene matches. DNA for the CDR3: TGTGCCAGCAGCTTGGCGACAGGGTTCTCCTACGAGCAGTACTTC. Its protein is CASSLATGFSYEQYF.

The rearrangement uses TRBV15 and TRBJ2-7; tentative D call: TRBD2 (6 bases). The CDR3 is 14 amino acids. The V gene lost 5 bases and the J gene lost 0 bases, with 11 bases spanning the gap. The germline CDR1 and CDR2 sequences are LNHNV and YYDKDF (reference sequence). For the CDR3, the DNA is TGTGCCACCAGCTCCCACGGGGGCTCCTACGAGCAGTACTTC. Translation gives CATSSHGGSYEQYF.